This T cell receptor (beta chain) is from a study of T and B cells in COVID-19 patients. Study information: Peripheral blood came from COVID-19 patients with active infection or after recovery.

V lost 1 base and J lost 5, with 17 bases in between. This CDR3 is built from 16 residues. In germline, CDR1 is LGHNA, CDR2 YSLEER. This clonotype was recorded a few times. TRB rearrangements were amplified by multiplex PCR with BIOMED2 TRB-A/B primers. TCRdb itself ran the multiplex PCR reads through MiXCR, one entry per CDR3 protein. The sample holds approximately 11,000 distinct CDR3 sequences; approximately 31% are singletons and the top ten take 28%. TRB was amplified from about 250-500 ng of blood genomic DNA. The source is a human donor who had recovered from COVID-19. V gene TRBV4-3 combines with J gene TRBJ2-5, with D possibly being TRBD2 (7 bases). The sequenced material came from blood. In nucleotides, the CDR3 is TGCGCCAGCAGCCAAGTGGGGGGCGGGAGTTATGAGACCCAGTACTTC. Protein product: CASSQVGGGSYETQYF.